These 6 T cell receptor beta chains originate from one sample sequenced in a study of T-cell reconstitution after alpha-beta-depleted transplantation in children. Preparing the TCRbeta library involved the use of unique molecular identifiers. TCRdb ran MiXCR on the PCR reads and lists one entry per CDR3 protein. The table has around 960,000 distinct CDR3 sequences, about 29% seen once; the top ten hold about 28%. The sequenced sample was PBMCs, mostly from graft donor cells, obtained 360 days after TCRalphabeta/CD19-depleted stem cell transplant. All receptors derive from a boy younger than two who had a stem cell transplant for SCID, so the T cells may come from the graft donor.

This clonotype was picked up a small number of times. V usage is TRBV7-8 and J usage is TRBJ1-6; perhaps TRBD1 as D (5 bases). CDR1 is SGHVS, CDR2 FQNEAQ, per germline. The CDR3 totals 15 residues. V was clipped by 1 base and J by 5 bases, with 9 bases between them. CDR3 nucleotide sequence: TGTGCCAGCAGCTTAGAGGGGCTACATAATTCACCCCTCCACTTT. It codes for CASSLEGLHNSPLHF.

This clonotype was seen more than once but under ten times. This chain joins TRBV12-3 or TRBV12-4 and TRBJ1-1; D may be TRBD1 (6 bases). The CDR3 has 15 amino acids. V lost 5 bases and J 5 bases, leaving 18 bases between the germline ends. DNA of the CDR3: TGTGCCAGCAGTCCAGTAACAGGGAGAGATACTGAAGCTTTCTTT. This sequence encodes CASSPVTGRDTEAFF.

This clonotype was picked up a small number of times. CDR3 coding DNA: TGCGCCAGCAGCTTGGAGGGGGGGCCTAACATTCAGTACTTC. It translates to CASSLEGGPNIQYF. The J gene is TRBJ2-4, the V gene TRBV5-1; weak D call: TRBD2 (7 bases). Germline V gives CDR1 SGHRS, CDR2 YFSETQ. Trimming shortened V by 0 bases and J by 7 bases, and 11 bases separated the two germline ends. This CDR3 contains 14 residues.

This chain uses TRBV9 with TRBJ2-1; a possible D gene is TRBD2 (5 bases). Germline V gene data show CDR1 as SGDLS and CDR2 as YYNGEE. Trimming took 3 bases from V and 2 from J, leaving 12 bases between them. This CDR3 comprises 15 residues. The CDR3 sequence is CASSGGSGAYNEQFF. For the CDR3, the DNA is TGTGCCAGCAGCGGTGGGAGTGGGGCCTACAATGAGCAGTTCTTC.

There are a few counts of this clonotype. The rearrangement links TRBV6-1 to TRBJ2-1; unclear D gene. Germline CDR1 reads MNHNS; CDR2 reads SASEGT. The V gene lost 6 bases and the J gene lost 6 bases, with 15 bases spanning the gap. The CDR3 runs 14 residues. In DNA form, the CDR3 reads TGTGCCAGCAGAAGGTGGCAGGTCGGCAATGAGCAGTTCTTC. Residues: CASRRWQVGNEQFF.

The rearrangement uses TRBV7-2 and TRBJ2-1; TRBD1 is a possible D gene (5 bases). CDR3 length: 11 amino acids. Germline assignment: CDR1 SGHTA and CDR2 FQGNSA. Trimming took 5 bases from V and 12 from J, leaving 11 bases between them. CDR3 amino acids: CASSPVGVQFF. The CDR3 DNA follows: TGTGCCAGCAGCCCAGTAGGGGTGCAGTTCTTC.